Shown below are 20 T cell receptor beta chains from a single sample sequenced in a study of shared clonotypes between healthy human individuals. TCRdb keeps only in-frame clones here, not all; method: immunoSEQ multiplex PCR. The sample includes around 700,000 clones, around 72% of them seen just once. Sample: memory CD4+ T cells sorted from blood. Subset given: CD45RA-negative fraction. The receptors derive from a woman aged 25-40 years in good health.

Ten or more counts support this clone. The V call is TRBV19, the J call TRBJ1-5, with 8 bases aligning to TRBD1. Germline V lookup: CDR1 LNHDA, CDR2 SQIVND (reference sequence). V trimming: 6 bases; J trimming: 5 bases; junction bases outside the gene matches: 6. CDR3 size: 14 residues. The DNA of the CDR3 is TGTGCCAGTAGGGTTCAGGGGGCGTATCAGCCCCAGCATTTT. Amino acids: CASRVQGAYQPQHF.

This clone appeared many times. The sample carries other DNA sequences with the same CDR3. The V and J genes are TRBV5-1 and TRBJ2-1, with TRBD2 identical over 14 bases. V lost 3 bases to trimming and J lost 7 bases; unmatched junction nucleotides: 3. This CDR3 has 15 residues. The germline V gene has CDR1 SGHRS and CDR2 YFSETQ. Here the CDR3 reads CASSSGLAGGNEQFF. Here the CDR3 DNA reads TGCGCCAGCAGCTCCGGACTAGCGGGAGGTAATGAGCAGTTCTTC.

This clone has only a few counts. The chain employs TRBV6-5 and TRBJ1-5; no clear D. The germline gives CDR1 MNHEY, CDR2 SVGAGI. The CDR3 runs to 12 residues. The ends were cut back, 2 bases at V and 10 bases at J, with 9 bases in the middle. This CDR3 reads CASSYPLEPQHF. DNA for the CDR3: TGTGCCAGCAGTTACCCATTAGAACCCCAGCATTTT.

This rearrangement joins TRBV14 to TRBJ2-4; 9 nucleotides line up with TRBD1. The CDR3 consists of 17 residues. Looked up from germline, CDR1 is SGHDN and CDR2 is FVKESK. V was pared by 2 bases and J by 0 bases, with 5 bases of the junction left unmatched. CDR3 sequence reads: CASSQYDRGEAKNIQYF. The CDR3 DNA reads as TGTGCCAGCAGCCAATATGACAGGGGGGAAGCCAAAAACATTCAGTACTTC.

V is TRBV7-9 and J is TRBJ2-1, with 7 bases identical to TRBD2. After removal of 6 bases from V and 10 bases from J, the junction contained 9 bases not matched to a gene. CDR3 length: 13 residues. The germline CDR1 and CDR2 sequences are SEHNR and FQNEAQ (reference sequence). CDR3 coding DNA: TGTGCCAGCAGGTTTACTAGCGATTCAGAGCAGTTCTTC. Its translation is CASRFTSDSEQFF. Supplemented by reference TRBV7-9 and TRBJ2-1, the full variable domain reads DTGVSQNPRHKITKRGQNVTFRCDPISEHNRLYWYRQTLGQGPEFLTYFQNEAQLEKSRLLSDRFSAERPKGSFSTLEIQRTEQGDSAMYLCASRFTSDSEQFFGPGTRLTVL.

This clone was observed a few times. The chain uses TRBV2 and TRBJ1-1; no clear D. The CDR3 length is 14 residues. Germline CDR1 is SNHLY and CDR2 is FYNNEI. Trimming took off 10 bases at V and 1 base at J, with 16 bases between the two ends. Written as DNA, the CDR3 is TGTGCCACCAGGCGGCAGGCGGGGAACACTGAAGCTTTCTTT. It yields the protein CATRRQAGNTEAFF. The complete variable domain, with remaining parts taken from reference TRBV2 and TRBJ1-1, reads EPEVTQTPSHQVTQMGQEVILRCVPISNHLYFYWYRQILGQKVEFLVSFYNNEISEKSEIFDDQFSVERPDGSNFTLKIRSTKLEDSAMYFCATRRQAGNTEAFFGQGTRLTVV.

The chain uses TRBV6-5 and TRBJ2-3, with D possibly being TRBD2 (5 bases). Germline-derived CDR1 and CDR2 are MNHEY and SVGAGI. This CDR3 spans 15 amino acids. V lost 6 bases and J 3 bases, leaving 16 bases between the germline ends. The CDR3 sequence is CASRSFRDGTDTQYF. The CDR3 DNA reads TGTGCCAGCAGGTCCTTCCGGGATGGTACAGATACGCAGTATTTT.

Points on this clone: The same CDR3 can be traced to other DNA sequences in this sample. This chain links TRBV11-2 with TRBJ2-1, with D perhaps TRBD2 (5 bases). The CDR3 runs to 12 residues. The V end was cut by 3 bases, the J end by 6 bases, with 6 bases between. CDR1 SGHAT and CDR2 FQNNGV come from the germline V gene. The CDR3 reads CASSLAGNEQFF. DNA of the CDR3: TGTGCCAGCAGCTTGGCGGGCAATGAGCAGTTCTTC. Looking up the rest from reference TRBV11-2 and TRBJ2-1 gives the full variable domain: EAGVAQSPRYKIIEKRQSVAFWCNPISGHATLYWYQQILGQGPKLLIQFQNNGVVDDSQLPKDRFSAERLKGVDSTLKIQPAKLEDSAVYLCASSLAGNEQFFGPGTRLTVL.

The chain is built from TRBV25-1 and TRBJ1-2, with a tentative D call TRBD1 (5 bases). The CDR3 totals 14 residues. Germline-derived CDR1 and CDR2 are MGHDK and SYGVNS. V lost 2 bases to trimming and J lost 2 bases, with 9 bases between them. This CDR3 reads CASSEGGRNYGYTF. CDR3 bases: TGTGCCAGCAGTGAAGGGGGGAGGAACTATGGCTACACCTTC.

The chain carries TRBV29-1 and TRBJ1-1; D not certain. Germline V gene lookup returns CDR1 SQVTM and CDR2 ANQGSEA. Trimming took 6 bases from V and 3 from J, leaving 17 bases between them. The CDR3 extends over 14 amino acids. CDR3 sequence reads: CSVGPGLGDTEAFF. The CDR3 DNA sequence: TGCAGCGTGGGCCCGGGCCTTGGGGACACTGAAGCTTTCTTT.

The genes are TRBV5-6 and TRBJ2-3; D remains unclear. From germline, CDR1 is SGHDT and CDR2 YYEEEE. The CDR3 consists of 15 residues. Between the trimmed V and J ends, which lost 4 bases and 2 bases, there was a span of 14 bases. CDR3 amino acids: CASSPTTQATDTQYF. The DNA for the CDR3 is TGTGCCAGCAGCCCTACAACCCAAGCCACAGATACGCAGTATTTT. Based on the CDR3 plus reference TRBV5-6 and TRBJ2-3, the full variable domain is DAGVTQSPTHLIKTRGQQVTLRCSPKSGHDTVSWYQQALGQGPQFIFQYYEEEERQRGNFPDRFSGHQFPNYSSELNVNALLLGDSALYLCASSPTTQATDTQYFGPGTRLTVL.

This clone was observed many times. The same CDR3 arises from other DNA sequences in this sample as well. The chain is built from TRBV11-2 and TRBJ1-1; 7 bases match TRBD1. The V segment lost 2 bases and the J segment 0 bases; nucleotides outside the gene matches: 3. CDR3 size: 15 residues. Germline values: CDR1 SGHAT, CDR2 FQNNGV. CDR3 loop: CASSLRTGLNTEAFF. CDR3 sequence (DNA): TGTGCCAGCAGCTTACGGACAGGATTGAACACTGAAGCTTTCTTT.

This clone has just a few counts. This chain links TRBV6-6 with TRBJ2-7; 8 bases map to TRBD2. Germline loops: CDR1 MNHNY, CDR2 SVGAGI (reference sequence). The CDR3 spans 13 residues. J gave up 3 bases and V 6 bases, and 4 bases lay outside the gene matches. The CDR3 spells CASRQTSVYEQYF. CDR3 DNA sequence: TGTGCCAGCAGACAGACTAGCGTCTACGAGCAGTACTTC.

The chain uses TRBV10-3 and TRBJ1-1; unclear D gene. V dropped 4 bases and J dropped 0 bases, with 9 bases sitting between them. Germline V CDR1 and CDR2: ENHRY, SYGVKD. The CDR3 runs 14 residues. The CDR3 nucleotides are TGTGCCATCAGTGTGTCGTCGATGAACACTGAAGCTTTCTTT. Translating it yields CAISVSSMNTEAFF.

J is TRBJ2-5 and V is TRBV5-4; D gene unclear. V dropped 1 base and J dropped 2 bases, with 12 bases sitting between them. The V gene's germline CDR1 is SGHNT and CDR2 YYREEE (reference sequence). The CDR3 has 15 residues. The CDR3 sequence: CASSLSAGNQETQYF. The CDR3 DNA reads as TGTGCCAGCAGCTTGTCGGCAGGCAATCAAGAGACCCAGTACTTC.

The chain recombines TRBV11-3 with TRBJ2-7; unclear D gene. The germline V and J ends were trimmed by 5 bases and 3 bases, with 11 bases remaining between them. The V gene's germline CDR1 is SGHNT and CDR2 YENEEA. The CDR3 has 13 amino acids. CDR3 loop: CASSMGQNYEQYF. CDR3 sequence (DNA): TGTGCCAGCAGCATGGGTCAAAACTACGAGCAGTACTTC.

This clone was counted only a few times. The chain couples TRBV4-2 to TRBJ1-5, with D unclear. Trimming took 0 bases from V and 5 from J, leaving 11 bases between them. This CDR3 region has 15 residues. The germline V gene has CDR1 LGHNA and CDR2 YNFKEQ. The CDR3 DNA reads as TGTGCCAGCAGCCAAGAAGGAACCGGGGATCAGCCCCAGCATTTT. Its translation: CASSQEGTGDQPQHF.

The chain couples TRBV9 to TRBJ1-3; no definite D call. Trimming took 0 bases from V and 5 from J, leaving 18 bases between them. In germline, CDR1 is SGDLS, CDR2 YYNGEE. The CDR3 is 17 amino acids. CDR3 amino acids: CASSVGIDWSRRNTIYF. In DNA, the CDR3 is TGTGCCAGCAGCGTAGGGATCGATTGGAGCCGAAGAAACACCATATATTTT. Full variable domain (outside the CDR3, taken from reference TRBV9 and TRBJ1-3): DSGVTQTPKHLITATGQRVTLRCSPRSGDLSVYWYQQSLDQGLQFLIQYYNGEERAKGNILERFSAQQFPDLHSELNLSSLELGDSALYFCASSVGIDWSRRNTIYFGEGSWLTVV.

V gene TRBV4-1 combines with J gene TRBJ2-3; TRBD2 might be the D (6 bases). This CDR3 is built from 16 residues. Trimming took off 4 bases at V and 4 bases at J, with 18 bases between the two ends. Germline-derived CDR1 and CDR2 are MGHRA and YSYEKL. The CDR3 DNA reads TGCGCCAGCAGCCTCACTAGCATAAGGATGGCAGATACGCAGTATTTT. Residues: CASSLTSIRMADTQYF.

The V call is TRBV2, the J call TRBJ2-7; the D gene is possibly TRBD2 (6 bases). Trimming removed 4 bases from V and 6 bases from J, with 16 bases in between. The CDR3 totals 14 residues. Germline CDR1 and CDR2: SNHLY and FYNNEI. As DNA, the CDR3 is TGTGCCAGCAGTGGAAACGGGAGAGGTCTCGAGCAGTACTTC. This gives the protein CASSGNGRGLEQYF.